This passage covers 8 T cell receptor beta chains from one sample sequenced in a study of T cells in Graves' hyperthyroidism and ophthalmopathy. The TCR beta CDR3 regions underwent amplification using RNA transcripts as the source. Carried out on the TCR CDR3, a first-round RT-PCR used the HTBI primer set. One entry per CDR3 protein, called by TCRdb with MiXCR from the multiplex PCR reads. The table records around 760,000 distinct CDR3 sequences, about 35% of them present only once. The sequenced material came from blood. These receptors were collected from a woman in her thirties or forties with Graves' hyperthyroidism.

The count of this clonotype is one. This chain links TRBV29-1 with TRBJ2-7; unclear D gene. With 3 bases removed from V and 4 bases from J, the gap between germline ends came to 13 bases. CDR1 is SQVTM and CDR2 is ANQGSEA in the germline V gene. The CDR3 extends over 13 amino acids. The CDR3 sequence is CSVETTQTYEQYF. The DNA of the CDR3 is TGCAGCGTTGAGACGACCCAAACTTACGAGCAGTACTTC.

This clonotype was seen repeatedly, ten times or more. This chain uses TRBV9 with TRBJ1-6; D is unresolved. The V end was cut by 2 bases, the J end by 7 bases, with 7 bases between. The CDR3 is made up of 13 amino acids. Germline values: CDR1 SGDLS, CDR2 YYNGEE. The CDR3 spells CASSVGVNSPLHF. CDR3 sequence (DNA): TGTGCCAGCAGCGTTGGGGTAAATTCACCCCTCCACTTT.

This clonotype was recorded at least ten times. The rearrangement links TRBV29-1 to TRBJ1-1; 8 bases match TRBD1. The germline V gene encodes CDR1 SQVTM and CDR2 ANQGSEA. The CDR3 sequence is 14 residues long. Losses at the gene ends were 5 bases for V and 4 bases for J; bases not matched to a gene: 9. Written as DNA, the CDR3 is TGCAGCGTTTGGACAGGGCGGATCGGCACTGAAGCTTTCTTT. It yields the protein CSVWTGRIGTEAFF.

This clonotype came up a few times. The chain recombines TRBV19 with TRBJ2-7, with a weak D call TRBD2 (6 bases). Germline assignment: CDR1 LNHDA and CDR2 SQIVND (reference sequence). Trimming removed 5 bases at V and 2 bases at J, with 19 bases between. The CDR3 contains 16 residues. CDR3 residues: CASSSSLGGETYEQYF. CDR3 in DNA: TGTGCCAGTAGTTCATCCTTAGGAGGGGAGACCTACGAGCAGTACTTC.

This clonotype was observed at least ten times. This chain joins TRBV7-2 and TRBJ2-6, with D perhaps matching TRBD1 or TRBD2 (6 bases each). V lost 5 bases and J 3 bases, leaving 11 bases between the germline ends. The length of the CDR3 is 15 residues. Germline V gene sequence: CDR1 SGHTA, CDR2 FQGNSA. The CDR3 DNA reads TGTGCCAGCAGCGCTAGGGGGGTTGGGGCCAACGTCCTGACTTTC. It specifies CASSARGVGANVLTF.

This chain uses TRBV6-5 with TRBJ1-1; unclear D gene. V was trimmed by 2 bases and J by 10 bases, leaving 20 bases between them. The length of the CDR3 is 15 residues. CDR1 and CDR2 from the germline V gene are MNHEY and SVGAGI. CDR3 in DNA: TGTGCCAGCAGTTACCCGTACGGTTTTCACTCGGGAGCTTTCTTT. Translated: CASSYPYGFHSGAFF.

The sample holds a few counts of this clonotype. This chain uses TRBV6-1 with TRBJ1-2, with unresolved D. Germline V gives CDR1 MNHNS, CDR2 SASEGT. CDR3 length: 13 residues. The V gene lost 2 bases and the J gene lost 0 bases, with 4 bases spanning the gap. Here the CDR3 reads CASSEHSNYGYTF. The CDR3 region has the DNA TGTGCCAGCAGTGAACACTCTAACTATGGCTACACCTTC.

The chain carries TRBV4-1 and TRBJ1-1; 8 nucleotides match TRBD1. The length of the CDR3 is 17 residues. Germline V lookup: CDR1 MGHRA, CDR2 YSYEKL. V lost 1 base and J lost 4; bases outside the gene matches: 11. The CDR3 bases are TGCGCCAGCAGCCAAGGCGTTAACACAGGGGGAGGCACTGAAGCTTTCTTT. Its translation is CASSQGVNTGGGTEAFF.